This entry concerns a single TCR beta chain. These data originate in a study of blood T cell repertoires in COVID-19. In the study overall: T cells, B-cell-depleted T cells, or PBMCs provided the cDNA or gDNA that served as material.

The data were produced by immunoSEQ multiplex PCR, yet TCRdb's version contains in-frame clones alone and is incomplete. The sample consists of 250,000 to 300,000 clones, 87% of them appearing once. The CDR3 loop spans 15 amino acids. Germline V gives CDR1 SGDLS, CDR2 YYNGEE. V dropped 3 bases and J dropped 1 base, with 13 bases sitting between them. Sequencing was carried out using peripheral blood. The receptor was isolated from a woman between 45 and 60 years old who had recovered from COVID-19. This chain joins TRBV9 and TRBJ1-1; D remains ambiguous. The CDR3: CASSADIHTNTEAFF. In nucleotides, the CDR3 is TGTGCCAGCAGCGCCGATATACACACGAACACTGAAGCTTTCTTT.